Listed here are 2 T cell receptor beta chains from one sample, sequenced in a study of blood T cell repertoires in COVID-19. Clones were read by immunoSEQ multiplex PCR, and TCRdb kept only the in-frame ones, dropping some. The data contain 200,000 to 300,000 clones, around 88% of them singletons. Input material: peripheral blood. These receptors were obtained from a woman in her 30s with COVID-19, enrolled during active disease.

This sequence joins TRBV7-8 and TRBJ1-6; D remains unclear. V was pared by 0 bases and J by 8 bases, with 5 bases between. This CDR3 comprises 13 residues. Germline loops: CDR1 SGHVS, CDR2 FQNEAQ. This chain's CDR3 is CASSLAEDSPLHF. For the CDR3, the DNA is TGTGCCAGCAGCTTAGCGGAGGATTCACCCCTCCACTTT.

The chain combines TRBV7-6 with TRBJ2-3; 13 bases agree with TRBD2. Germline V CDR1 and CDR2: SGHVS, FNYEAQ. V shed 5 bases and J 0 bases; nucleotides not matched to a gene: 8. The CDR3 is 18 amino acids. The CDR3 spells CASSDGTSGVASTDTQYF. The CDR3, as DNA: TGTGCCAGCAGCGACGGGACTAGCGGGGTCGCTAGCACAGATACGCAGTATTTT.